One T cell receptor beta chain is described in this entry. Its antigen is unknown. This specimen comes from a study of cytomegalovirus exposure and HLA in healthy donors. General study results and limits: About 87% or about 30% of the time was how often most TCR beta V segments were productive, according to an earlier analysis. Indistinguishability led to the exclusion of some V segments, TRBV6-2 and TRBV6-3 included.

CDR3 length: 13 amino acids. CDR1 and CDR2 (germline): MNHNY, SVGAGI (reference sequence). V was cut by 9 bases and J by 3 bases, with 14 bases left in between. The PCR contained 60 Vbeta and 13 Jbeta primers. Sequencing used immunoSEQ multiplex PCR; TCRdb keeps in-frame clones, though not all of them. The sample holds under 200,000 clones, approximately 80% seen once. The TCR was taken from a man younger than 35 in good health and CMV-seropositive. The rearrangement uses TRBV6-6 and TRBJ2-5, with D possibly being TRBD2 (5 bases). The sequencing sample was made of PBMCs. CDR3 in amino acids: CASSGSREETQYF. The CDR3 DNA is TGTGCCAGTTCCGGGTCGAGGGAAGAGACCCAGTACTTC.